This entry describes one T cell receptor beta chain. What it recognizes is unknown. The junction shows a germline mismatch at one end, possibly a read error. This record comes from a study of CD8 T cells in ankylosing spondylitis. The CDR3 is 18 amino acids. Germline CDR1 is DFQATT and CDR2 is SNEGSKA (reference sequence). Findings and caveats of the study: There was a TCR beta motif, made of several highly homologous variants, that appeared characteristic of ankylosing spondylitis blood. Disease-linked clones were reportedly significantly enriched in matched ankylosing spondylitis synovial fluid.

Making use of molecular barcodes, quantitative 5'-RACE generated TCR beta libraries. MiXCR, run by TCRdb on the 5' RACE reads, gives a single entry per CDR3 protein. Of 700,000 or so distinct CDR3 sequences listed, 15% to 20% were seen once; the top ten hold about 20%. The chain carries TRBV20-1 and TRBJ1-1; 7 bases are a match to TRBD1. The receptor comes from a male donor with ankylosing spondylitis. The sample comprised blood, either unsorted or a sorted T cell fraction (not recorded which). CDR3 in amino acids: CRASITTGVKSRNTEAFF. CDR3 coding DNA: TGCAGAGCTAGCATTACTACAGGGGTAAAATCACGGAACACTGAAGCTTTCTTT.